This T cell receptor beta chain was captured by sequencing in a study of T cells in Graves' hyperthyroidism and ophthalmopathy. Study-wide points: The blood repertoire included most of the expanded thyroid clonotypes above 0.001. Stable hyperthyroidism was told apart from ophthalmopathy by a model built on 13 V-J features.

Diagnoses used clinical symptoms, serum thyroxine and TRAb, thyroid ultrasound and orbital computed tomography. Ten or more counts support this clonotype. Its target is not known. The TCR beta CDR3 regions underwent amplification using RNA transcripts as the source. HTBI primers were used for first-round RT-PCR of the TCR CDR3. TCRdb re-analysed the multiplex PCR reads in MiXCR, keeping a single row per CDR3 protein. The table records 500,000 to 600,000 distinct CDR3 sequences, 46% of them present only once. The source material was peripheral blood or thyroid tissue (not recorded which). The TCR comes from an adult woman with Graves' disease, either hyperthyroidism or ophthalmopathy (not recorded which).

CDR3 residues: CASSSLGVGETQYF. In nucleotides, the CDR3 is TGTGCCAGCAGTTCCTTGGGGGTTGGCGAGACCCAGTACTTC. The chain carries TRBV27 and TRBJ2-5; D could derive from TRBD1 or TRBD2 (5 bases each). V lost 4 bases and J lost 5, with 14 bases in between. Germline-derived CDR1 and CDR2 are MNHEY and SMNVEV (reference sequence). The CDR3 extends over 14 amino acids.